One TCR beta chain is described in this entry. This clonotype has more than one count but fewer than ten. The antigen it binds to is not known. This may be a read error, as it is one base from a much larger clone. This entry comes from a study of tumor and adjacent non-tumor tissue in lung cancer (dated by TCRdb to between 2017 and 2018). General notes on the study: Of the cohort, around eleven patients had adenocarcinoma, 2 had squamous cell carcinoma and 1 had small cell lung cancer. Ages among the roughly 15 patients ranged from roughly 31 to 76 years, there were roughly ten men and 5 women, and disease was at TNM stage I to III. A total of roughly 130 million productive TCRbeta reads were generated by sequencing, corresponding to an average of roughly 4.1 million reads per sample. Using bulk TCRbeta repertoires from 15 lung cancer patients, the study set lung tumor tissue side by side with matched distant non-tumor lung tissue. For each patient, one tumor sample and one normal lung sample were taken, giving around 30 paired specimens that underwent TCRbeta CDR3 sequencing.

Bulk unsorted tissue served as the source for RNA extraction, and RNA quality was assessed using a NanoDrop ND-1000 and an Agilent 2100. The normal lung samples consisted of distant non-tumor tissue collected more than 3 cm from the tumor edge. Newly diagnosed lung cancer patients without prior chemotherapy who had been admitted for thoracic surgery in China between August and November 2014 were enrolled as donors. Anyone who had undergone radiotherapy or chemotherapy before, or who had another cancer at the same time, was left out of the study. Pieces of surgical tissue measuring about 1-2.1 cm3 were kept in RNAlater solution and stored at -80 degrees C until use. Receptors were amplified or captured by multiplex PCR. This sample was sequenced with an Illumina HiSeq 2500. TCRbeta libraries were built by three rounds of nested PCR using primers (Table S4), following protocols modified from ARM-PCR. PCR products of 200-500 bp were gel-excised and purified with the QIAquick gel extraction kit before sequencing. The original pipeline was this. Trimmomatic was used to clean the reads, FLASH merged the cleaned reads into complete CDR3 sequences, and MiTCR assigned the sequences to V(D)J germline segments. Clonal diversity was calculated as the inverse Simpson's index using VDJtools. A read counted as productive if the sequence was in-frame and lacked a premature stop codon. TCRdb's own reprocessing of the public reads used fastp at Q25 and MiXCR and kept productive beta chains. CDR3 protein sequences are deduplicated, and each keeps its most common genes and DNA. TCRdb, not the original authors, processed these V and J calls. This sample is represented by some 100,000 distinct CDR3 sequences; 60% to 80% of them were singletons. The ten largest clonotypes hold 15% to 20% of the sample.

Study-level results and caveats: A significantly larger cumulative share of the repertoire was made up by the top 100 clones in normal lung than in tumor tissue. Neither the sequencing platform nor unique molecular identifiers are mentioned in the methods. With only around 16 patients in the cohort, the authors noted that larger samples and more detailed clinical data are needed. Tumor tissue showed significantly greater TCR diversity (inverse Simpson) than normal lung tissue (431.37 vs 166.20, P = 0.0075, Mann-Whitney U test). Because peripheral blood was not sequenced, blood TCRbeta repertoires in the lung cancer patients of the study were not examined. Significantly higher TCR diversity was found in younger patients, and higher tumor TCR diversity was associated with shorter overall and disease-free survival.

For CDR1 and CDR2, the germline V gene lists MNHEY and SVGAGI. The CDR3 goes from the cysteine to the phenylalanine over 15 residues. Only the CDR3 DNA stays, 45 bases, in frame from base 1. The junction carries 11 bases between V and J, which are trimmed by 8 bases and 0 bases respectively. This chain is built from TRBV6-5 and TRBJ1-6; there is no confident call for the D gene. What was sequenced was distant non-tumor lung tissue. This clonotype originated in a man aged 30 to 39 with non-small cell lung cancer. At the DNA level, the sequence is TGTGCCAGCGGCCCCCAGCCCTCCTATAATTCACCCCTCCACTTT. Translated, this is CASGPQPSYNSPLHF.